The present T cell receptor (beta chain) was sequenced within a study of OX40 agonist ivuxolimab in advanced cancers. Study-wide background: Ivuxolimab, which is an agonistic anti-OX40 (CD134) antibody, was administered to the patients. There were three patients with partial responses, one having hepatocellular carcinoma and two cutaneous melanoma. Study results and limitations: Expanded clones were, on average, more numerous in CD8+ T cells than in CD4+. Part of the nonresponder group also had normalized T-cell clonal expansion that was low.

Some clones are missing from TCRdb's copy, which holds only in-frame ones; the method was immunoSEQ multiplex PCR. Of fewer than 130,000 clones detected, more than 70% appear once; the ten largest clones hold about 0.28%. V was shortened by 4 bases and J by 2 bases, with 12 bases between the two germline ends. CDR1 is LGHNA, CDR2 YSLEER, per germline. The length of the CDR3 is 14 residues. This clone was observed a single time. No antigen is known for it. This chain links TRBV4-3 with TRBJ2-7; possible D gene TRBD2, 5 bases. The TCR was taken from an adult with an advanced solid tumor such as melanoma, head and neck, liver or kidney cancer. The sequencing used CD4+ or CD8+ T cells sorted from blood, collected in a trial of the OX40 agonist ivuxolimab. CDR3 residues: CASSRVSGTYEQYF. In DNA form, the CDR3 reads TGCGCCAGCAGCCGGGTCTCGGGAACCTACGAGCAGTACTTC.